The sequence of this T cell receptor (beta chain) was determined in a study of blood T cells in healthy people across ages (dated by TCRdb to about 2015). Notes on the research overall: In model experiments, template switching captured about one uniquely barcoded TCR beta cDNA molecule for every two T cells. The study measured age-related changes in TCR beta repertoire diversity using deep sequencing normalized with unique cDNA molecular identifiers. Donors were grouped into four age groups: young (average 16 years), middle-aged (39), aged (approximately 58) and long-lived (approximately 75). Donors of different ages were randomly distributed across sequencing lanes to avoid experimental bias. For two donors (one aged 18 to 30 and one aged 80 or older), the study analyzed two additional independent replicas of 1 million unique cDNA reads from the same blood draw. Overall study outcomes, separate from this receptor: Donor CMV infection status was unknown, potentially confounding age-related changes in expanded clonotypes. As age increased, observed TCR beta diversity per million T cells dropped in a roughly linear way, and a significant reduction was already evident by age roughly 40. Compared with the aged group, the long-lived group had more naive CD4+ T cells, fewer expanded clones and increased TCR diversity, a pattern suggesting age selection. Bulk unsorted PBMC profiling prevented conclusive comparison of naive and antigen-experienced compartments. Observed TCR beta diversity correlated strongly with the percentage of naive T cells measured by flow cytometry. Estimates of total diversity based on one million sequenced T cells were regarded as lower bounds and as underestimates.

Only a few counts were recorded for this clonotype. Its binding antigen is unknown. No quality values exist for individual bases; no much larger clone is one base distant. The germline V gene sets CDR1 to SGHTA and CDR2 to FQGNSA. The CDR3, from cysteine to phenylalanine, totals 14 residues. CDR3 DNA is the only sequence kept; it has 42 bases, read in frame from the first base. Trimming takes 5 bases off V and 7 bases off J; junction bases not matched to a gene: 9. Libraries were made using 5' RACE. Sequencing instrument: Illumina HiSeq 2500. A second roughly 7 to 11 cycle PCR used a sample-barcoded 5' primer and a J-beta primer mix. Each TCR beta cDNA molecule received a unique molecular identifier from a template-switch 5' adaptor carrying 12 random nucleotides. Each sample yielded at least 3 million CDR3-containing paired-end reads. The Mint cDNA synthesis kit, primed by a TRBC-specific oligonucleotide, was used to synthesize first-strand cDNA from all RNA. Following uracil-DNA glycosylase treatment, a first 18-cycle PCR with universal primers M1SS and BC2_uni_R was performed on all cDNA. As for the authors' bioinformatics: Each sample was normalized by randomly selecting 1 million high-quality reads, each carrying a distinct molecular identifier. Instead of being binned into consensus sequences, reads that shared molecular identifiers were thrown out. CDR3 identification, clonotype clustering and error correction used MiTCR with a Q25 quality threshold and the strictest error-elimination algorithm. A nonparametric unseen species model with Euler transformation was used to estimate lower-bound total TCR beta diversity. Using fastp trimming at Q25 and MiXCR clonotype assembly, TCRdb reanalyzed the public sequencing data and kept in-frame beta chains. Each record represents a unique CDR3 protein, reported with the most common genes and DNA among its rows. The V and J calls here are based on TCRdb, not the publication. In all, the sample holds over 1,500,000 distinct CDR3 sequences, and roughly 52% of those were seen once. The leading ten clones occupy 2.1% of the sample.

Systemically healthy Caucasian individuals from Russia, 35 to 50 in total and aged about 6 to 95 years, were included as donors. Around 10 milliliters of peripheral blood were drawn from each donor into EDTA-treated Vacutainer tubes. Ficoll-Paque density-gradient centrifugation was used to isolate PBMCs, with at least 6.5 million obtained per sample. Trizol reagent was used to extract total RNA from PBMCs, with at least 5.5 micrograms per sample. For every donor, flow cytometry on a PBMC aliquot measured the percentage of naive CD45RAhigh/CD27high T cells. The sequence came from a woman aged 35 to 49 in good health. The sequence is built from TRBV7-2 and TRBJ1-2, with 8 bases matching TRBD1. Source material: blood. CDR3 region: CASSPAGGSGGYTF. The base sequence is TGTGCCAGCAGCCCTGCAGGGGGCTCTGGTGGCTACACCTTC.